This entry lists 2 T cell receptor beta chains sequenced from one sample in a study of cytomegalovirus exposure and HLA in healthy donors (dated by TCRdb to about 2017). The library was generated by the immunoSEQ multiplex PCR assay. For the multiplex PCR, a mixture combining 60 forward primers for TCR Vbeta segments and 13 reverse primers for TCR Jbeta segments was used. The table was pulled from immuneACCESS by TCRdb, which kept in-frame rearrangements only. Such tables lose some clones; where checked, under half of the loss comes from unresolved V genes, and the rest has no known cause. This sample gives roughly 140,000 clones in total; about 80% of them show up just once. Of the sample, approximately 5.1% is held by the ten largest clones. The sample was PBMCs. These receptors all come from a male donor in good health and CMV-seronegative.

CDR3 residues: CASSLLSRTREAFF. CDR3 nucleotide sequence: TGCGCCAGCAGCTTGTTATCTCGAACTCGGGAAGCTTTCTTT. This sequence joins TRBV5-1 and TRBJ1-1; D is ambiguous. CDR3 length: 14 residues. Germline-derived CDR1 and CDR2 are SGHRS and YFSETQ. V lost 1 base and J lost 8, with 15 bases in between.

This chain links TRBV6-1 with TRBJ1-2; 10 bases map to TRBD1. With V trimmed by 3 bases and J by 2 bases, 3 bases remained unmatched. The germline V gene encodes CDR1 MNHNS and CDR2 SASEGT. This CDR3 is 15 amino acids long. Here the CDR3 DNA reads TGTGCCAGCAGTGAGCCGGGACAGGGGAACTATGGCTACACCTTC. This gives the protein CASSEPGQGNYGYTF.